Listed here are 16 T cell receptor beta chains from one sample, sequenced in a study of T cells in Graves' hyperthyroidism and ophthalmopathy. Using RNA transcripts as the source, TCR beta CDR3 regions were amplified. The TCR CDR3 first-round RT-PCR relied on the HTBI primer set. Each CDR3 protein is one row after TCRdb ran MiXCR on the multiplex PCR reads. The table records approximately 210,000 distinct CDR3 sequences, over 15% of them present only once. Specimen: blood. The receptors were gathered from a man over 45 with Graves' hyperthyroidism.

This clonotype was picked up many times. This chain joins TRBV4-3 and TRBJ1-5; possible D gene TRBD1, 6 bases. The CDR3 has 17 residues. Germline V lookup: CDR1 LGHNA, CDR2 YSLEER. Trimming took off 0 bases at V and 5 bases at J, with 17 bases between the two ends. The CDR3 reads CASSQDYRGADYQPQHF. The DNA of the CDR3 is TGCGCCAGCAGCCAAGATTATAGGGGGGCGGACTATCAGCCCCAGCATTTT.

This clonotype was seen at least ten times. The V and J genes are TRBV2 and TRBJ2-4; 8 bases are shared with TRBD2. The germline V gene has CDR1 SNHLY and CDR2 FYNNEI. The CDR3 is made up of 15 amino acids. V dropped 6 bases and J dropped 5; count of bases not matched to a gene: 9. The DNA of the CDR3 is TGTGCCAGCAGACCCGGGACTAGGGGAGAAAACATTCAGTACTTC. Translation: CASRPGTRGENIQYF.

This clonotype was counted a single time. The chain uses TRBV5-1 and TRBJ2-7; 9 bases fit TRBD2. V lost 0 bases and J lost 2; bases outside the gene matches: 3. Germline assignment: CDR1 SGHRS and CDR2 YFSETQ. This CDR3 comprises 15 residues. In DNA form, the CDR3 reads TGCGCCAGCAGCTTGGCGGCTAGCGGGGCCTACGAGCAGTACTTC. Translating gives CASSLAASGAYEQYF.

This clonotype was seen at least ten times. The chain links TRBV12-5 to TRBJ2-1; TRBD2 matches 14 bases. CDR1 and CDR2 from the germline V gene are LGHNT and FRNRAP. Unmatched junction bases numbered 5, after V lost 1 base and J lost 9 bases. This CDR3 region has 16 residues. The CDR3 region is CASGLGLAGGPGEQFF. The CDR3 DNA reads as TGTGCTAGTGGTTTGGGACTAGCGGGAGGGCCGGGTGAGCAGTTCTTC.

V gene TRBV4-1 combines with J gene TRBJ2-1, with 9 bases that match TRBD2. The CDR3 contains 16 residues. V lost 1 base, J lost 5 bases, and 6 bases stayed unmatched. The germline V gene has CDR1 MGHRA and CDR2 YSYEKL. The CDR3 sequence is CASSQGASGIDNEQFF. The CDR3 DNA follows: TGCGCCAGCAGCCAAGGGGCTAGCGGGATCGACAATGAGCAGTTCTTC.

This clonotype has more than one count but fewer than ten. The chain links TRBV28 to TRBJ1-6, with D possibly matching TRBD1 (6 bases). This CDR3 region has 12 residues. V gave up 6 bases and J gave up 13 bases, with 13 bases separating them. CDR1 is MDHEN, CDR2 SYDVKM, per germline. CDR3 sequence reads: CASSQQGSPLHF. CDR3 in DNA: TGTGCCAGCAGCCAGCAGGGGAGCCCCCTCCACTTT.

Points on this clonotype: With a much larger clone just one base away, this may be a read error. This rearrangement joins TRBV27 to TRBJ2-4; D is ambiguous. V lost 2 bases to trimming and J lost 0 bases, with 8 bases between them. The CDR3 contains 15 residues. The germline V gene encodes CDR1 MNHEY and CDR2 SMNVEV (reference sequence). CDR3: CASSLGRQAKNIQYF. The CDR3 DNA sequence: TGTGCCAGCAGTTTAGGGCGTCAAGCCAAAAACATTCAGTACTTC.

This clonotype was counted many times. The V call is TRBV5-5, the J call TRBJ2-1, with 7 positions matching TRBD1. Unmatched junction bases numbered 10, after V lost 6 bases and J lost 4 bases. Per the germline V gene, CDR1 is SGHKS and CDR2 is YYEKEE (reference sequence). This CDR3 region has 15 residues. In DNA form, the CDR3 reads TGTGCCAGCACCTTTGACCCGGGACAGTACAATGAGCAGTTCTTC. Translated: CASTFDPGQYNEQFF.

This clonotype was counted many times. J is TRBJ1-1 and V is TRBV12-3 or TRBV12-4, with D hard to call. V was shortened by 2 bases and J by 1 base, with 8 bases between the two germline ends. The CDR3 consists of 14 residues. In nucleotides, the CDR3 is TGTGCCAGCAGTTTATTATCGGGGAACACTGAAGCTTTCTTT. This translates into CASSLLSGNTEAFF.

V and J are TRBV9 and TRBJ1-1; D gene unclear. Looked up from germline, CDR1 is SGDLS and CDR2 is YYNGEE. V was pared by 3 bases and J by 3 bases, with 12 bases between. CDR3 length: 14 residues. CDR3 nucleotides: TGTGCCAGCAGCGATAGGACGGCGTACACTGAAGCTTTCTTT. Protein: CASSDRTAYTEAFF.

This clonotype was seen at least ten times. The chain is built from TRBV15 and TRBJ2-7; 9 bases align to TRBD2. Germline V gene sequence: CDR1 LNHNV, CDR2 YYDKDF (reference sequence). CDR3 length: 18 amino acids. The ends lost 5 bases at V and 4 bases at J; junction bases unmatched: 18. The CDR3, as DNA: TGTGCCACCAGCCCTTTCTGGCTAGCGGGAAATGGGAGATACGAGCAGTACTTC. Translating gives CATSPFWLAGNGRYEQYF.

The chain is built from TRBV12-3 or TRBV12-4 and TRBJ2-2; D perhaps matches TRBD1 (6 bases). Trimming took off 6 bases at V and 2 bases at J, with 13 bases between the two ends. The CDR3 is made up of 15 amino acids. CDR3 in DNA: TGTGCCAGCAGCCCACGGGACACCAACACCGGGGAGCTGTTTTTT. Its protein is CASSPRDTNTGELFF.

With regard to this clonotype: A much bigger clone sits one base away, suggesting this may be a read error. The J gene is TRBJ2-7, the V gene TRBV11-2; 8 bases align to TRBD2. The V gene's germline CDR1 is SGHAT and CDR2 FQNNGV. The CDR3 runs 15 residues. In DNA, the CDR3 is TGTGCCGGCAGCTTATTAGCGGGGAGCTCCTACGAGCAGTACTTC. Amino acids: CAGSLLAGSSYEQYF.

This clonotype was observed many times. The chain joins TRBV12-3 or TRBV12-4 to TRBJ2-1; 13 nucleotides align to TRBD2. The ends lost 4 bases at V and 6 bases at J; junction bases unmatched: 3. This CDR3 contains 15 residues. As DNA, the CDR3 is TGTGCCAGCAGTTCAACTAGCGGGAGGGTCAATGAGCAGTTCTTC. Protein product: CASSSTSGRVNEQFF.

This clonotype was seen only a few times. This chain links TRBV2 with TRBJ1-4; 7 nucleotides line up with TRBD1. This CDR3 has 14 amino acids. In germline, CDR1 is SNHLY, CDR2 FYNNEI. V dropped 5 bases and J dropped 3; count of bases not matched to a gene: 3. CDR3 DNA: TGTGCCAGCAGTTACAGGGGACCTAATGAAAAACTGTTTTTT. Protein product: CASSYRGPNEKLFF. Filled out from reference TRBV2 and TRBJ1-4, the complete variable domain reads EPEVTQTPSHQVTQMGQEVILRCVPISNHLYFYWYRQILGQKVEFLVSFYNNEISEKSEIFDDQFSVERPDGSNFTLKIRSTKLEDSAMYFCASSYRGPNEKLFFGSGTQLSVL.

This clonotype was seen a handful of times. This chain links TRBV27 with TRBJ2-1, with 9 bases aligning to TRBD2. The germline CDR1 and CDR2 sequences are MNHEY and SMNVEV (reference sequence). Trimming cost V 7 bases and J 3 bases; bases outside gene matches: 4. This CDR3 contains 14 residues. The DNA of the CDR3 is TGTGCCAGCACCCCGCGGGAGGGCTACAATGAGCAGTTCTTC. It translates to CASTPREGYNEQFF.